This TCR beta chain was identified during a study of T cell responses to AZD1222 COVID-19 vaccine. Points on this clone: Its antigen is currently unknown.

The data were produced by immunoSEQ multiplex PCR, yet TCRdb's version contains in-frame clones alone and is incomplete. The sample contains roughly 160,000 clones, 87% of which appear only once. The germline CDR1 and CDR2 sequences are SGHTA and FQGNSA. The CDR3 length is 15 residues. V lost 1 base and J lost 3, with 12 bases in between. Study-wide points: The study reported that nearly half of spike-specific TCRs target unmutated variant regions.

This clonotype originated in an adult who received the AZD1222 COVID-19 vaccine. The V call is TRBV7-2, the J call TRBJ1-2; maybe TRBD1 (5 bases). Sequenced material: peripheral blood, taken 28 days after the second AZD1222 dose. CDR3: CASSLVAGQYYGYTF. The CDR3 bases are TGTGCCAGCAGCTTAGTCGCAGGGCAATACTATGGCTACACCTTC.